The present entry profiles one TCR beta chain with its context. The V end was cut by 1 base, the J end by 10 bases, with 11 bases between. There are 14 residues in the CDR3. Germline V gene data show CDR1 as LGHDT and CDR2 as YNNKEL (reference sequence). This sample was included in a study of CD4 and CD8 cells across lung adenocarcinoma regions. Localized lung adenocarcinoma, a non-small cell lung cancer, affected the donors. TCRdb re-called the PCR reads through MiXCR, storing one row per CDR3 protein. The sample yields about 23,000 distinct CDR3 sequences, over 40% seen once. This TCR was sampled from a male donor with lung adenocarcinoma. The CD4 and CD8 labels of this study may be unreliable. The V gene is TRBV3-1, the J gene TRBJ1-6; D call uncertain. Input material: CD4+ T cells from the center of a lung tumor. The CDR3 sequence: CASSQAVGQSPLHF. CDR3 in DNA: TGTGCCAGCAGCCAAGCAGTTGGGCAATCACCCCTCCACTTT.